One and the same sample provided the 7 T cell receptor beta chains below, sequenced in a study of blood T cells in healthy people across ages. Primed by a sample-barcoded 5' primer and a J-beta primer mix, a second PCR proceeded for 7 to 11 cycles. TCRdb independently ran MiXCR on the 5' RACE reads; one entry per CDR3 protein. The table has about 2 million distinct CDR3 sequences, roughly 49% seen once. The sequenced sample consisted of blood. These receptors were taken from a woman aged 40-49 years in good health.

The chain couples TRBV20-1 to TRBJ2-7, with a weak D call TRBD2 (5 bases). Per the germline V gene, CDR1 is DFQATT and CDR2 is SNEGSKA (reference sequence). The CDR3 runs to 13 residues. V lost 5 bases and J lost 0, with 11 bases in between. The CDR3 loop reads CSADKRASYEQYF. The CDR3 coding sequence is TGCAGTGCTGACAAGAGGGCCTCCTACGAGCAGTACTTC.

The V call is TRBV20-1, the J call TRBJ2-3; perhaps TRBD2 as D (6 bases). Germline CDR1 DFQATT, CDR2 SNEGSKA (reference sequence). V shed 3 bases and J shed 7 bases, with 20 bases lying between them. CDR3 length: 15 residues. Here the CDR3 DNA reads TGCAGTGCTAGGGGAAGGGTGGCGGGGACCAATACGCAGTATTTT. It is translated as CSARGRVAGTNTQYF.

The chain employs TRBV29-1 and TRBJ2-6; D not certain. Trimming took 6 bases from V and 0 from J, leaving 6 bases between them. The CDR3 has 13 amino acids. Looked up from germline, CDR1 is SQVTM and CDR2 is ANQGSEA. The DNA of the CDR3 is TGCAGCGTACAGCGCTCTGGGGCCAACGTCCTGACTTTC. Amino acid sequence: CSVQRSGANVLTF.

The CDR3 DNA reads TGTGCCAGCAGCTTGACAGTAACTAGCACAGATACGCAGTATTTT. It codes for CASSLTVTSTDTQYF. This chain links TRBV5-6 with TRBJ2-3, with D unresolved. CDR1 and CDR2 from the germline V gene are SGHDT and YYEEEE. This CDR3 has 15 amino acids. Trimming left V 1 base short and J 0 bases short, with 9 bases between. The variable domain in full, completed from reference TRBV5-6 and TRBJ2-3, reads DAGVTQSPTHLIKTRGQQVTLRCSPKSGHDTVSWYQQALGQGPQFIFQYYEEEERQRGNFPDRFSGHQFPNYSSELNVNALLLGDSALYLCASSLTVTSTDTQYFGPGTRLTVL.

The chain joins TRBV28 to TRBJ2-1; D may be TRBD2 (5 bases). In germline, CDR1 is MDHEN, CDR2 SYDVKM. This CDR3 contains 15 residues. V was clipped by 4 bases and J by 8 bases, with 18 bases between them. CDR3 amino acids: CASSSLWTGKDEQFF. CDR3 sequence (DNA): TGTGCCAGCAGTTCCCTATGGACGGGGAAGGATGAGCAGTTCTTC.

This chain connects TRBV7-9 to TRBJ1-1; a weak D match, TRBD1 (5 bases). The germline V gene has CDR1 SEHNR and CDR2 FQNEAQ (reference sequence). The CDR3 is 14 residues long. Trimming stripped 5 bases from V and 1 base from J, with 11 bases between. The CDR3 sequence is CASSRGDANTEAFF. CDR3 nucleotide sequence: TGTGCCAGCAGCCGAGGGGACGCGAACACTGAAGCTTTCTTT.

The gene calls are TRBV18 and TRBJ2-1, with TRBD2 matching 12 bases. Germline loops: CDR1 KGHSH, CDR2 LQKENI. V shed 5 bases and J 8 bases; nucleotides not matched to a gene: 13. The CDR3 contains 17 residues. The CDR3 DNA reads as TGTGCCAGCTCAACCGGGACTAGCGGGTTTTCTACCTATGAGCAGTTCTTC. Encoded protein: CASSTGTSGFSTYEQFF.